Below, one TCR beta chain is given with its context. Its matching antigen is unknown. This specimen comes from a study of cytomegalovirus exposure and HLA in healthy donors. The length of the CDR3 is 13 residues. CDR1 and CDR2 from the germline V gene are ENHRY and SYGVKD. Between the trimmed V and J ends, which lost 10 bases and 3 bases, there was a span of 16 bases. The PCR employed 60 Vbeta primers together with 13 Jbeta primers. Only in-frame clones appear in the TCRdb table, and some are missing; sequencing was by immunoSEQ multiplex PCR. In the table there are about 160,000 clones, 80% of which are singletons. It was healthy bone marrow donors who served as donors. While unrecorded immune exposures were likely, the donors were nominally healthy when sampled. Study-level points and caveats: When analyzed later, the rates of TCR association showed variation by HLA locus, with DRB1 the most and HLA-C the fewest. It was confirmed in vitro that a few of the CMV-associated chains were specific for CMV antigens.

This TCR came from a man aged 25 to 45 in good health and CMV-seronegative. The gene calls are TRBV10-3 and TRBJ2-7; D might be TRBD1 (6 bases). Input material: PBMCs. Here the CDR3 reads CATRQERYYEQYF. The CDR3 bases are TGTGCCACCCGACAGGAACGATACTACGAGCAGTACTTC.